These 29 T cell receptor beta chains were sequenced from one sample in a study of CDR3 diversity in severe acne. Via MiXCR, TCRdb re-called the PCR reads, giving one row per CDR3 protein. There are tens of thousands of distinct CDR3 sequences in the sample; approximately 51% occur only once, and 14% lies in the top ten. Sample: blood. The receptors stem from a male donor in good health, without acne.

The chain links TRBV28 to TRBJ1-2; D uncertain. V dropped 5 bases and J dropped 5 bases, with 18 bases sitting between them. Germline lookup yields CDR1 MDHEN and CDR2 SYDVKM. The CDR3 consists of 15 residues. The CDR3 nucleotides are TGTGCCAGCAGTCCTTTGGACGGACCTTCTTATGGCTACACCTTC. Amino acid sequence: CASSPLDGPSYGYTF.

V and J are TRBV12-3 or TRBV12-4 and TRBJ1-2; TRBD1 aligns across 9 bases. V gave up 4 bases and J gave up 4 bases; unmatched junction bases: 7. CDR3 size: 15 residues. The CDR3 sequence: CASSSQGAGGYGYTF. CDR3 sequence (DNA): TGTGCCAGCAGTTCACAGGGGGCCGGAGGCTATGGCTACACCTTC.

Note on this clonotype: The DNA is left out, because the CDR3 cannot be placed on it with certainty; the CDR3 is given as TCRdb lists it. The chain combines TRBV20-1 with TRBJ1-5. Germline V gives CDR1 DFQATT, CDR2 SNEGSKA (reference sequence). The CDR3 length equals 20 residues, ends included. CDR3 loop: CSVRTSSSSQFFGPDQPQHF.

The chain uses TRBV20-1 and TRBJ2-1; 13 bases are a match to TRBD2. The CDR3 runs to 17 residues. Per the germline V gene, CDR1 is DFQATT and CDR2 is SNEGSKA (reference sequence). Unmatched junction bases numbered 9, after V lost 1 base and J lost 6 bases. CDR3 region: CSARAGTSGEFVNEQFF. Here the CDR3 DNA reads TGCAGTGCTAGAGCCGGGACTAGCGGGGAATTTGTCAATGAGCAGTTCTTC.

The chain carries TRBV6-6 and TRBJ2-1; D not resolved. Germline assignment: CDR1 MNHNY and CDR2 SVGAGI (reference sequence). Trimming took off 5 bases at V and 15 bases at J, with 20 bases between the two ends. This CDR3 is built from 13 residues. CDR3 in DNA: TGTGCCAGCAGTCGTACCGGAGACCCCCTACGGTTCTTC. This sequence encodes CASSRTGDPLRFF.

Many counts were recorded for this clonotype. V usage is TRBV5-6 and J usage is TRBJ2-4; D is perhaps TRBD1 or TRBD2 (6 bases each). The V and J ends lost 0 bases and 1 base respectively, with 11 bases between them. The germline CDR1 and CDR2 sequences are SGHDT and YYEEEE. This CDR3 is built from 16 residues. This CDR3 is CASSLVGGEAKNIQYF. As DNA, the CDR3 is TGTGCCAGCAGCTTGGTGGGGGGCGAGGCCAAAAACATTCAGTACTTC.

The V call is TRBV7-9, the J call TRBJ2-7; tentative D call: TRBD2 (6 bases). This CDR3 is 15 amino acids long. CDR1 and CDR2 from the germline V gene are SEHNR and FQNEAQ (reference sequence). V lost 8 bases and J 1 base, leaving 18 bases between the germline ends. The CDR3 sequence is CASGVGGEASYEQYF. DNA of the CDR3: TGTGCCAGCGGTGTTGGCGGGGAAGCATCCTACGAGCAGTACTTC.

Points on this clonotype: A read error may account for a junction end that differs from germline. The chain carries TRBV24-1 and TRBJ2-2, with TRBD1 as a possible D gene (6 bases). CDR1 and CDR2 (germline): KGHDR, SFDVKD. This CDR3 is built from 13 residues. CDR3 nucleotide sequence: TGTGCTACCAGGTCAGGGGCGTCCGGGGAGCTGTTTTTT. It yields the protein CATRSGASGELFF.

This clonotype has ten or more counts. V is TRBV15 and J is TRBJ2-1, with 9 bases that match TRBD2. Germline V gene data show CDR1 as LNHNV and CDR2 as YYDKDF (reference sequence). The V and J ends lost 0 bases and 4 bases, in that order; junction bases with no gene match: 19. The CDR3 sequence is 21 residues long. The CDR3 reads CATSRDRPDRGGSGGYNEQFF. CDR3 bases: TGTGCCACCAGCAGAGATAGGCCTGATAGAGGGGGTAGCGGGGGTTACAATGAGCAGTTCTTC.

This clonotype was detected ten times or more. The chain combines TRBV20-1 with TRBJ2-1; 14 positions agree with TRBD2. CDR3 length: 14 amino acids. CDR1 DFQATT and CDR2 SNEGSKA come from the germline V gene (reference sequence). Trimming removed 5 bases from V and 9 bases from J; junction bases left unmatched: 6. The CDR3 DNA sequence: TGCAGTGCTCGCAAGACTAGCGGGAGGGGTGAGCAGTTCTTC. It yields the protein CSARKTSGRGEQFF.

This clonotype was recorded at least ten times. The rearrangement uses TRBV6-5 and TRBJ1-1; D is perhaps TRBD1 (5 bases). CDR1 and CDR2 from the germline V gene are MNHEY and SVGAGI. The CDR3 covers 12 residues. Trimming shortened V by 4 bases and J by 7 bases, and 10 bases separated the two germline ends. Here the CDR3 DNA reads TGTGCCAGCAGTTCAGGACATAATGAAGCTTTCTTT. The encoded protein is CASSSGHNEAFF.

In the case of this clonotype: An end of the junction does not agree with germline; a read error may underlie this. V gene TRBV7-7 combines with J gene TRBJ1-5, with D hard to call. Germline-derived CDR1 and CDR2 are SSHAT and FNYEAQ (reference sequence). The CDR3 loop spans 13 amino acids. Written as DNA, the CDR3 is TGTGCTAGCAGCCTCGACCTTGGGCAGCCCCAGCATTTT. Protein sequence: CASSLDLGQPQHF.

The gene calls are TRBV20-1 and TRBJ2-7; the D gene is possibly TRBD2 (6 bases). Trimming left V 6 bases short and J 1 base short, with 13 bases between. In germline, CDR1 is DFQATT, CDR2 SNEGSKA (reference sequence). The CDR3 loop spans 13 amino acids. This chain's CDR3 is CSAPGTFSYEQYF. As DNA, the CDR3 is TGCAGTGCCCCCGGGACTTTTTCCTACGAGCAGTACTTC.

The CDR3 loop is CASGTLLGYEQYF. The DNA for the CDR3 is TGTGCCAGCGGGACACTCCTCGGGTACGAGCAGTACTTC. The genes are TRBV28 and TRBJ2-7; possible D gene TRBD1, 6 bases. CDR3 length: 13 residues. The V gene's germline CDR1 is MDHEN and CDR2 SYDVKM. Trimming shortened V by 8 bases and J by 4 bases, and 15 bases separated the two germline ends.

This clonotype was counted ten times or more. The chain employs TRBV6-5 and TRBJ2-7; D is possibly TRBD1 (6 bases). This CDR3 contains 14 residues. Germline CDR1 and CDR2: MNHEY and SVGAGI. V lost 4 bases, J lost 3 bases, and 13 bases lay in between. The CDR3, as DNA: TGTGCCAGCAGTTTAGGGGGACGGGGCTACGAGCAGTACTTC. Protein product: CASSLGGRGYEQYF.

This rearrangement joins TRBV2 to TRBJ2-7; perhaps TRBD2 as D (6 bases). The CDR3 runs to 15 residues. CDR1 is SNHLY, CDR2 FYNNEI, per germline. Trimming took off 7 bases at V and 0 bases at J, with 16 bases between the two ends. The CDR3 DNA sequence: TGTGCCAGCACAAAGTCTGGGAGGAGCTCCTACGAGCAGTACTTC. Protein: CASTKSGRSSYEQYF.

This clonotype has just a few counts. The chain recombines TRBV10-3 with TRBJ1-4; TRBD1 is a possible D gene (6 bases). V was trimmed by 8 bases and J by 6 bases, leaving 10 bases between them. The CDR3 contains 12 residues. CDR1 is ENHRY and CDR2 is SYGVKD in the germline V gene. The CDR3 DNA reads as TGTGCCATCCGGGGGGCGGATGAAAAACTGTTTTTT. The encoded protein is CAIRGADEKLFF.

This chain joins TRBV25-1 and TRBJ1-2, with TRBD1 matching over 10 bases. The germline V gene has CDR1 MGHDK and CDR2 SYGVNS. Trimming removed 6 bases from V and 4 bases from J; junction bases left unmatched: 8. The CDR3 loop spans 15 amino acids. This CDR3 is CASSRDRGRVYGYTF. DNA for the CDR3: TGTGCCAGCAGCCGGGACAGGGGCCGTGTCTATGGCTACACCTTC.

Concerning this clonotype itself: The DNA is omitted, as the CDR3 cannot be located on it reliably, and the CDR3 follows TCRdb's listing. J is TRBJ1-3 and V is TRBV11-3. Germline V lookup: CDR1 SGHNT, CDR2 YENEEA. The CDR3 spans 20 amino acids, including both terminal residues. CDR3 loop: CASSYGRATEAFFGQGTIYF.

This clonotype was seen just once. One end of the junction fails to match germline, which may point to a read error. The chain couples TRBV5-1 to TRBJ2-7; 8 bases line up with TRBD1. Germline CDR1 SGHRS, CDR2 YFSETQ. The CDR3 is made up of 13 amino acids. The CDR3 DNA reads as TGCGCCGGCAGCTGGGGGACAGGCAATGAGCAGTACTTC. This encodes CAGSWGTGNEQYF.

The V and J genes are TRBV12-3 or TRBV12-4 and TRBJ2-5, with 9 positions matching TRBD2. Trimming took 6 bases from V and 4 from J; bases not matched to a gene: 9. The CDR3 is 15 residues long. The CDR3 sequence is CASRLGGRALETQYF. In nucleotides, the CDR3 is TGTGCCAGCAGGCTGGGCGGGAGGGCCTTAGAGACCCAGTACTTC.

This clonotype has a single count. The gene calls are TRBV20-1 and TRBJ2-1; the match to TRBD2 covers 8 bases. Germline CDR1 is DFQATT and CDR2 is SNEGSKA (reference sequence). V trimming: 3 bases; J trimming: 2 bases; junction bases outside the gene matches: 3. CDR3 size: 14 residues. DNA for the CDR3: TGCAGTGCTAGGAGGACTAGCCCCTACAATGAGCAGTTCTTC. Translated, it gives CSARRTSPYNEQFF.

The V call is TRBV11-2, the J call TRBJ1-3; D possibly corresponds to TRBD1 (6 bases). The V gene's germline CDR1 is SGHAT and CDR2 FQNNGV. CDR3 length: 14 amino acids. Trimming took 3 bases from V and 3 from J, leaving 9 bases between them. DNA of the CDR3: TGTGCCAGCAGCTTTTGGACAGATGGAAACACCATATATTTT. It translates to CASSFWTDGNTIYF.

This clonotype showed up many times. The V gene is TRBV15, the J gene TRBJ1-2; TRBD1 might be the D (5 bases). The CDR3 runs to 15 residues. Germline-derived CDR1 and CDR2 are LNHNV and YYDKDF (reference sequence). Deletions cut 0 bases from V and 7 bases from J, with 15 bases between. The CDR3 nucleotides read TGTGCCACCAGCAGAGAGGACACAGAAGGAGGTGGCTACACCTTC. Translating gives CATSREDTEGGGYTF.

V gene TRBV20-1 combines with J gene TRBJ2-5; D not resolved. CDR1 is DFQATT and CDR2 is SNEGSKA in the germline V gene (reference sequence). The V end was cut by 3 bases, the J end by 1 base, with 12 bases between. The CDR3 covers 14 residues. CDR3 in amino acids: CSASEAGFQETQYF. In DNA form, the CDR3 reads TGCAGTGCTAGTGAAGCAGGCTTCCAAGAGACCCAGTACTTC.

This clonotype appeared a few times. The genes are TRBV25-1 and TRBJ1-6, with D perhaps TRBD1 (5 bases). Germline V gives CDR1 MGHDK, CDR2 SYGVNS. The V and J ends lost 0 bases and 7 bases respectively, with 13 bases between them. The CDR3 is 16 residues long. CDR3 nucleotide sequence: TGTGCCAGCAGTGAATATAGGGGTACGGAAAATTCACCCCTCCACTTT. This translates into CASSEYRGTENSPLHF.

This clonotype has ten or more counts. Because the CDR3 is missing its conserved closing phenylalanine or tryptophan, this is likely a read error. The limits of the CDR3 on the DNA are not certain, so only TCRdb's listed CDR3 is given. The chain employs TRBV7-8 and TRBJ2-7. Per germline, CDR1 SGHVS and CDR2 FQNEAQ. The CDR3 comprises 8 residues, both ends counted. CDR3 in amino acids: CASSLALP.

This clonotype has at least ten counts. The chain recombines TRBV6-4 with TRBJ2-3; 10 positions agree with TRBD2. The CDR3 runs to 15 residues. The germline gives CDR1 MRHNA, CDR2 SNTAGT. V gave up 6 bases and J gave up 0 bases; unmatched junction bases: 3. CDR3 coding DNA: TGTGCCAGCAGACTAGCGGGAACTAGCACAGATACGCAGTATTTT. It yields the protein CASRLAGTSTDTQYF.

The chain employs TRBV12-3 or TRBV12-4 and TRBJ2-7, with TRBD1 matching 7 bases. This CDR3 is built from 13 residues. V lost 5 bases to trimming and J lost 7 bases; unmatched junction nucleotides: 8. CDR3: CASSRQGTREQYF. CDR3 sequence (DNA): TGTGCCAGCAGTCGACAGGGAACGCGGGAGCAGTACTTC.